Listed below are T cell receptor beta chains from one sample, sequenced in a study of technical replicates of blood from a handful of donors. TCRdb keeps only in-frame clones here, not all; method: immunoSEQ multiplex PCR. The table lists around 79,000 clones, roughly 91% of them singletons. Material: T cells isolated from PBMCs. The receptors derive from a human donor in good health. The CDR3 runs from the conserved cysteine through the conserved F or W. The order of the fields is CDR3 length, D gene, clone size, J gene, V gene, CDR3 DNA, CDR3 protein. The D gene is left open where the match is weak. Size is stated for part of the rows, as once, few or many counts, or as a class when the clone is expanded.

15 | TRBD2 | NA | TRBJ2-1 | TRBV6-5 | TGTGCCAGCAGGGGGACTAGCGGGACCCACAATGAGCAGTTCTTC | CASRGTSGTHNEQFF
12 | NA | NA | TRBJ1-2 | TRBV19 | TGTGCCAGTAGTACCCTAATTTATGGCTACACCTTC | CASSTLIYGYTF
11 | NA | NA | TRBJ2-1 | TRBV11-2 | TGTGCCAGCAGCTTAGACCGGGAGCAGTTCTTC | CASSLDREQFF
14 | NA | few | TRBJ1-5 | TRBV19 | TGTGCCAGTACCTGGGGCAGTAGCAATCAGCCCCAGCATTTT | CASTWGSSNQPQHF
14 | TRBD1 | NA | TRBJ1-1 | TRBV10-2 | TGCGCCAGCAGAGAGCAGGGGGCCCGGACTGAAGCTTTCTTT | CASREQGARTEAFF
14 | NA | once | TRBJ2-7 | TRBV6-6 | TGTGCCAGCAAGGCGACAGGCGGATCCTACGAGCAGTACTTC | CASKATGGSYEQYF
13 | NA | NA | TRBJ2-5 | TRBV4-1 | TGCGCCAGCAGCTGGGAGCTATTGGAGACCCAGTACTTC | CASSWELLETQYF
15 | NA | NA | TRBJ2-6 | TRBV5-1 | TGCGCCAGCAGCTTGTGGAGCTCTGGGGCCAACGTCCTGACTTTC | CASSLWSSGANVLTF
15 | NA | NA | TRBJ2-1 | TRBV5-4 | TGTGCCAGCAGCCCCGGTCGCCCCGACAGCGATGAGCAGTTCTTC | CASSPGRPDSDEQFF
14 | TRBD1 | once | TRBJ2-3 | TRBV5-1 | TGCGCCAGCAGCGCCCAGACAGGGGAAGATACGCAGTATTTT | CASSAQTGEDTQYF
16 | TRBD1 | NA | TRBJ1-2 | TRBV25-1 | TGTGCCAGCAGTGAACTAGTAGGGGGCGAAAACTATGGCTACACCTTC | CASSELVGGENYGYTF
16 | NA | once | TRBJ1-2 | TRBV7-9 | TGTGCCAGCAGCGGGAACAGGTTCCTAGCTAACTATGGCTACACCTTC | CASSGNRFLANYGYTF
14 | NA | NA | TRBJ2-1 | TRBV5-1 | TGCGCCAGCAGCTTGGATCCCCAGAACGATGAGCAGTTCTTC | CASSLDPQNDEQFF
16 | NA | NA | TRBJ2-7 | TRBV19 | TGTGCCAGTAGTATAGCCCAGGCCGGCGGGGCCTACGAGCAGTACTTC | CASSIAQAGGAYEQYF
13 | NA | NA | TRBJ2-7 | TRBV11-2 | TGTGCCAGCAGCTCAGCTAGGCTTTACGAGCAGTACTTC | CASSSARLYEQYF
14 | TRBD1 | NA | TRBJ1-1 | TRBV6-1 | TGTGCCAGCATCCGGACAGGGGGCAATACTGAAGCTTTCTTT | CASIRTGGNTEAFF
15 | NA | NA | TRBJ2-3 | TRBV7-9 | TGTGCCAGCAGCGTCCAGGGGGGCCCCCAGGATACGCAGTATTTT | CASSVQGGPQDTQYF
15 | NA | NA | TRBJ2-3 | TRBV5-1 | TGCGCCAGCAGAAGGGGCCAGGGGGGCCCAGATACGCAGTATTTT | CASRRGQGGPDTQYF
15 | TRBD1 | NA | TRBJ1-1 | TRBV5-1 | TGCGCCAGCAGCCCTCAGGGGGGCTGGAACACTGAAGCTTTCTTT | CASSPQGGWNTEAFF
19 | TRBD2 | NA | TRBJ2-2 | TRBV27 | TGTGCCAGCAGAATTCACCCCCTATTAGCGGGAAAAAGCACCGGGGAGCTGTTTTTT | CASRIHPLLAGKSTGELFF
12 | NA | NA | TRBJ2-1 | TRBV6-1 | TGTGCCAGCAGTCCACTAGGCAATGAGCAGTTCTTC | CASSPLGNEQFF
14 | TRBD1 | NA | TRBJ1-4 | TRBV7-9 | TGTGCCAGCAGTCGGGAGACAGGGTTTGAAAAACTGTTTTTT | CASSRETGFEKLFF
15 | TRBD2 | once | TRBJ2-2 | TRBV11-3 | TGTGCCAGCAGCTTAGGGGGGGGGATCACCGGGGAGCTGTTTTTT | CASSLGGGITGELFF
16 | TRBD2 | NA | TRBJ2-1 | TRBV5-1 | TGCGCCAGCAGCGCCCCCCCCGGGGGGGACTACAATGAGCAGTTCTTC | CASSAPPGGDYNEQFF
14 | NA | once | TRBJ1-5 | TRBV2 | TGTGCCAGCAGTGTGGTCAGTAGCAATCAGCCCCAGCATTTT | CASSVVSSNQPQHF
15 | NA | NA | TRBJ1-1 | TRBV5-1 | TGCGCCAGCGGGCGGACAATGGGGTCAAACACTGAAGCTTTCTTT | CASGRTMGSNTEAFF
13 | NA | NA | TRBJ2-7 | TRBV29-1 | TGCAGCGTTGGCCTGGACACAACCTACGAGCAGTACTTC | CSVGLDTTYEQYF
16 | NA | NA | TRBJ1-1 | TRBV6-5 | TGTGCCAGCAGTTACCCTTCTGGAGGAGGGAACACTGAAGCTTTCTTT | CASSYPSGGGNTEAFF
10 | NA | NA | TRBJ1-1 | TRBV29-1 | TGCAGCGTAACGGGCACTGAAGCTTTCTTT | CSVTGTEAFF
16 | NA | NA | TRBJ2-1 | TRBV6-5 | TGTGCCAGCAGTTACCTAGGTGGGGGGGCCGACAATGAGCAGTTCTTC | CASSYLGGGADNEQFF
14 | NA | NA | TRBJ2-3 | TRBV13 | TGTGCCAGCAGCCCCTATACTAGCACAGATACGCAGTATTTT | CASSPYTSTDTQYF
16 | NA | NA | TRBJ1-1 | TRBV4-1 | TGCGCCAGCAGCCAATCCGGTCGGGACACGAACACTGAAGCTTTCTTT | CASSQSGRDTNTEAFF
12 | NA | NA | TRBJ2-7 | TRBV30 | TGTGCCTGGAGCGGGACAACAAATGACTTACACTTC | CAWSGTTNDLHF
15 | TRBD2 | NA | TRBJ2-2 | TRBV2 | TGTGCCAGCAGTGAAACCGGGAGGGGGACCGGGGAGCTGTTTTTT | CASSETGRGTGELFF
14 | TRBD2 | NA | TRBJ2-5 | TRBV28 | TGTGCCAGCACCCTCGGGGGGGGCGGGCAGACCCAGTACTTC | CASTLGGGGQTQYF
15 | TRBD1 | NA | TRBJ1-5 | TRBV28 | TGTGCCAGCGCAGACACAGGGGGCGCGAGGCAGCCCCAGCATTTT | CASADTGGARQPQHF
13 | NA | NA | TRBJ2-7 | TRBV25-1 | TGTGCCAGCAAGGGGGAAGTTGCAAGCGAGCAGTACTTC | CASKGEVASEQYF